This TCR beta chain was recovered during a study of T cells expressing NK-cell markers. Study information: Cells sorted as CD3+CD56+NKG2C+, CD3+CD56+NKG2C- and CD3+CD56-NKG2C+ T cells supplied the TCR beta repertoires. Among the eight sequenced donors, seven tested HCMV-seropositive and one tested seronegative.

Points from the study as a whole: One observes that, in a few donors, these clonotypes were also the leading ones within the CD3+CD56-NKG2C+ fraction.

As regards this clonotype: Its antigen is not known.

CDR1 and CDR2 (germline): DFQATT, SNEGSKA (reference sequence). The CDR3 is 14 amino acids. What made the TCR beta cDNA was 5'RACE template switching with UMIs. TCRdb re-called the 5' RACE reads, yielding one record per CDR3 amino acid sequence without DNA. In all, the sample yields roughly 170,000 distinct CDR3 sequences. Sequenced material: blood T cells: a sorted CD56 or NKG2C T cell subset, CD4+ or CD8+ T cells, or bulk PBMC T cells (not recorded which). This clonotype originated in a woman between 18 and 69 years old in good health. The V call is TRBV20-1, the J call TRBJ2-5; TCRdb outputs TRBD1, but without DNA this stays unchecked. The chain's CDR3 is CSALTGTGGETQYF.